What follows is one T cell receptor (beta chain) and its context. The antigen is unknown. The data were obtained in a study of shared clonotypes between healthy human individuals. Once extracted for a subset, genomic DNA was divided evenly among several immunoSEQ plates. Here immunoSEQ multiplex PCR was the method, and the copy in TCRdb shows in-frame clones only, minus some. The data show 900,000 to 1,200,000 clones, with 75% to 80% seen just once and around 0.61% held by the top ten. Germline CDR1 is MDHEN and CDR2 is SYDVKM. This CDR3 is 16 amino acids long. Trimming cost V 4 bases and J 3 bases; bases outside gene matches: 9. General study results and limits: All-four-donor shared clonotypes had higher generation probabilities than non-shared clonotypes did.

This sequence joins TRBV28 and TRBJ1-5; 7 bases map to TRBD1. This receptor was identified in a man younger than 30 in good health. Some clones in this sample may be carry-over from other donors' samples. The source material was memory CD4+ T cells from PBMCs. Subset indicated: CD45RA-negative fraction. CDR3 sequence reads: CASSSAGGGFNQPQHF. In DNA, the CDR3 is TGTGCCAGCAGTTCCGCAGGGGGTGGCTTCAATCAGCCCCAGCATTTT.